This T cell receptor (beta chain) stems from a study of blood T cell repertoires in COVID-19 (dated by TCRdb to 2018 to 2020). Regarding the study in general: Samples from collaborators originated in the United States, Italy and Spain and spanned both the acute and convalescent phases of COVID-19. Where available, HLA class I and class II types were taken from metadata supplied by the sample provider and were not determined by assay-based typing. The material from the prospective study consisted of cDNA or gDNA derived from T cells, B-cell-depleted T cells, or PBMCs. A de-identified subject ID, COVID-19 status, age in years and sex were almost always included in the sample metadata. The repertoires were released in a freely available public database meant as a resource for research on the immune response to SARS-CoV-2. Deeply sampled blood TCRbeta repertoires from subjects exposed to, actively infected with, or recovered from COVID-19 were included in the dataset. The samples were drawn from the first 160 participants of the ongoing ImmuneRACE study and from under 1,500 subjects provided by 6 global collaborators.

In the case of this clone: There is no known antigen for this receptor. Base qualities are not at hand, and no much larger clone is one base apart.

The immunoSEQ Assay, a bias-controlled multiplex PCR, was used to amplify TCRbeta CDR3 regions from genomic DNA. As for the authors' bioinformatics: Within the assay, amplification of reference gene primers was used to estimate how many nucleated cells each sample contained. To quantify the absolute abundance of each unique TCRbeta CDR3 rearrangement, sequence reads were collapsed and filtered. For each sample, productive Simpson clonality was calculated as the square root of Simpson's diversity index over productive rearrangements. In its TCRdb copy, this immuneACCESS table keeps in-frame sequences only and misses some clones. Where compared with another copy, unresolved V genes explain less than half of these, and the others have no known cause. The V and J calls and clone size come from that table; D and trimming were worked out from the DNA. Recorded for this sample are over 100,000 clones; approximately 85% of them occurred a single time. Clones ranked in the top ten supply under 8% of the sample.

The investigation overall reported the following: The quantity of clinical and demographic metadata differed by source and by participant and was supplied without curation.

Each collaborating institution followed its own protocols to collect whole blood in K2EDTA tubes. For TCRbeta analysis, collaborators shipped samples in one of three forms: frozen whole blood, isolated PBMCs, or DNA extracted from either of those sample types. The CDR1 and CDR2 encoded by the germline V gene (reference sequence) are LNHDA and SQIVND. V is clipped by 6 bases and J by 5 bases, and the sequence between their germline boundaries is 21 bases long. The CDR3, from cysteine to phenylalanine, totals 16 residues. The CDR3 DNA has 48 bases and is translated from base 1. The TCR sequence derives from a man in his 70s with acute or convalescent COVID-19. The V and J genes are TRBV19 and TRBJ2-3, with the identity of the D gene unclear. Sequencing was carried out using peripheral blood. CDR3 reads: CASSKIESVVGDTQYF. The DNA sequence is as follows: TGTGCCAGTAGCAAGATTGAATCGGTGGTTGGAGATACGCAGTATTTT.